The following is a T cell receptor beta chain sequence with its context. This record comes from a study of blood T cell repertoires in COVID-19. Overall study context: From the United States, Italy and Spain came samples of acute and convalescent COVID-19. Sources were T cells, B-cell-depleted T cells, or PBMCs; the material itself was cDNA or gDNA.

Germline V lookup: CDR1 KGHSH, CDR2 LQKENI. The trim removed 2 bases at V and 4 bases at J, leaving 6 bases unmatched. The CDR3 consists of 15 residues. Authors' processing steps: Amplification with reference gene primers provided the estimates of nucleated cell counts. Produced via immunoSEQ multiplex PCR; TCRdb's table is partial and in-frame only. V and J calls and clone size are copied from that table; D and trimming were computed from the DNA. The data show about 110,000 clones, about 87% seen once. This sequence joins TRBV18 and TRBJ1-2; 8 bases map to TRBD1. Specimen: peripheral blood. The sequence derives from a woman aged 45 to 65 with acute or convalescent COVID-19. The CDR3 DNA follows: TGTGCCAGCTCACCAGGGACAGGACGTACCTATGGCTACACCTTC. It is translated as CASSPGTGRTYGYTF.